This TCR beta chain was observed in a study of blood T cells in healthy people across ages. Study results and limitations: A strong correlation was found between TCR beta diversity and the percentage of naive T cells. The study lacked donor CMV status, which possibly confounded expanded clonotype changes.

A sample-barcoded 5' primer and a J-beta primer mix were used in a second PCR of roughly 7 to 11 cycles. Each CDR3 protein is one row after TCRdb ran MiXCR on the 5' RACE reads. Here the sample spans fewer than 1,000,000 distinct CDR3 sequences, roughly 46% being singletons. Turning to this clonotype: Its antigen is as yet unknown.

V shed 8 bases and J shed 3 bases, with 14 bases lying between them. The germline CDR1 and CDR2 sequences are MNHEY and SMNVEV (reference sequence). This CDR3 comprises 15 residues. Sequenced sample: blood. The TCR originated in an elderly man in good health. V gene TRBV27 combines with J gene TRBJ2-6, with D hard to call. The CDR3 sequence is CASSQPARGANVLTF. CDR3 in DNA: TGTGCCAGCTCCCAGCCTGCCCGTGGGGCCAACGTCCTGACTTTC.